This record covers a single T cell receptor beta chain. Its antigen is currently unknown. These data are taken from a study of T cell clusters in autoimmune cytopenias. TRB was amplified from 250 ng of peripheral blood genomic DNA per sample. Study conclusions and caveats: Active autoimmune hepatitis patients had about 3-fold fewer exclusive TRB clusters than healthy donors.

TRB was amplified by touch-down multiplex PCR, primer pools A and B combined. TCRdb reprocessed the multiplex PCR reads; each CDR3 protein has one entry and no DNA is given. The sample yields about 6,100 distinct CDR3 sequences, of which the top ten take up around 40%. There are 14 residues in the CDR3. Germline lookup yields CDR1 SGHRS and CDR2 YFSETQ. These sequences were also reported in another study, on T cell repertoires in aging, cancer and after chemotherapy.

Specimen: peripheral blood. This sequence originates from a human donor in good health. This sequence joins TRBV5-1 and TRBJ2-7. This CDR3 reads CASGSGGWSYEQYF.